These 9 T cell receptor beta chains originate from one sample sequenced in a study of T cell responses to AZD1222 COVID-19 vaccine. Some clones are missing from TCRdb's copy, which holds only in-frame ones; the method was immunoSEQ multiplex PCR. The sample lists approximately 120,000 clones, roughly nine tenths occurring once. Sequences were derived from peripheral blood, sampled on day 0 of AZD1222 vaccination. The receptor set was obtained from an adult in good health.

The chain combines TRBV7-3 with TRBJ1-1; D ambiguous. CDR1 and CDR2 (germline): SGHTA, FQGTGA. The germline V and J ends were trimmed by 5 bases and 0 bases, with 7 bases remaining between them. This CDR3 contains 13 residues. This CDR3 is CASSPGLNTEAFF. In nucleotides, the CDR3 is TGTGCCAGCAGCCCTGGACTGAACACTGAAGCTTTCTTT. Together with reference TRBV7-3 and TRBJ1-1, the CDR3 gives the full variable domain: GAGVSQTPSNKVTEKGKYVELRCDPISGHTALYWYRQSLGQGPEFLIYFQGTGAADDSGLPNDRFFAVRPEGSVSTLKIQRTERGDSAVYLCASSPGLNTEAFFGQGTRLTVV.

V usage is TRBV3-1 (or the pseudogene TRBV3-2) and J usage is TRBJ1-1; D not resolved. CDR1 and CDR2 from the germline V gene are LGHDT and YNNKEL (reference sequence). The CDR3 sequence is 11 residues long. Trimming pared 3 bases from V and 8 bases from J, leaving 7 bases between. CDR3 coding DNA: TGTGCCAGCAGCCACAATCAAGAAGCTTTCTTT. Its translation is CASSHNQEAFF.

This clone is a singleton in its sample. J is TRBJ1-5 and V is TRBV6-5; D gene ambiguous. The length of the CDR3 is 14 residues. Deletions cut 6 bases from V and 3 bases from J, with 12 bases between. In germline, CDR1 is MNHEY, CDR2 SVGAGI. The CDR3 spells CASSSDTNNQPQHF. DNA for the CDR3: TGTGCCAGCAGCTCCGACACCAACAATCAGCCCCAGCATTTT.

The rearrangement links TRBV5-1 to TRBJ2-7, with D perhaps TRBD1 or TRBD2 (5 bases each). Trimming shortened V by 5 bases and J by 7 bases, and 22 bases separated the two germline ends. Germline V gene lookup returns CDR1 SGHRS and CDR2 YFSETQ. The CDR3 contains 15 residues. The CDR3 loop reads CASSPTSGTLIEQYF. CDR3 coding DNA: TGCGCCAGCAGTCCCACGTCCGGGACCCTAATTGAGCAGTACTTC.

The chain carries TRBV19 and TRBJ2-6; D gene ambiguous. CDR1 LNHDA and CDR2 SQIVND come from the germline V gene (reference sequence). The CDR3 totals 13 residues. The ends were cut back, 4 bases at V and 2 bases at J, with 3 bases in the middle. The CDR3 DNA is TGTGCCAGTAGTAGTACTGGGGCCAACGTCCTGACTTTC. Encoded protein: CASSSTGANVLTF.

The CDR3 is CASSLHQPSNTGELFF. CDR3 nucleotide sequence: TGTGCCAGCAGCCTCCATCAGCCCAGCAACACCGGGGAGCTGTTTTTT. This sequence joins TRBV9 and TRBJ2-2, with D unresolved. The CDR3 extends over 16 amino acids. V was pared by 4 bases and J by 2 bases, with 15 bases between. Germline V gives CDR1 SGDLS, CDR2 YYNGEE.

V usage is TRBV7-3 and J usage is TRBJ2-3; D unclear. The germline gives CDR1 SGHTA, CDR2 FQGTGA. The V gene lost 4 bases and the J gene lost 6 bases, with 11 bases spanning the gap. This CDR3 is 13 amino acids long. CDR3 amino acids: CASSSTNLDTQYF. The CDR3 DNA follows: TGTGCCAGCAGCTCTACGAATTTGGATACGCAGTATTTT.

The genes are TRBV7-6 and TRBJ2-5, with 14 positions matching TRBD2. Germline V CDR1 and CDR2: SGHVS, FNYEAQ. CDR3 size: 15 residues. V lost 4 bases to trimming and J lost 5 bases; unmatched junction nucleotides: 3. The CDR3 bases are TGTGCCAGCAGCTCCGGGACTAGCGGGGGTGAGACCCAGTACTTC. Translating it yields CASSSGTSGGETQYF. Looking up the rest from reference TRBV7-6 and TRBJ2-5 gives the full variable domain: GAGVSQSPRYKVTKRGQDVALRCDPISGHVSLYWYRQALGQGPEFLTYFNYEAQQDKSGLPNDRFSAERPEGSISTLTIQRTEQRDSAMYRCASSSGTSGGETQYFGPGTRLLVL.

The chain recombines TRBV9 with TRBJ2-3; perhaps TRBD2 as D (6 bases). CDR3 length: 16 residues. Germline V lookup: CDR1 SGDLS, CDR2 YYNGEE. The ends were cut back, 0 bases at V and 1 base at J, with 12 bases in the middle. The CDR3 protein is CASSVDGSGGTDTQYF. CDR3 bases: TGTGCCAGCAGCGTAGACGGGAGCGGCGGCACAGATACGCAGTATTTT.